A selection of T cell receptor beta chains follows, all from one sample in a study of control samples from healthy donors and cancer patients. Some clones are missing from TCRdb's copy, which holds only in-frame ones; the method was immunoSEQ multiplex PCR. The top ten hold 1.5% to 2% of the sample, which has approximately 210,000 clones, about 89% seen once. The sequenced sample was blood. Receptor source: a man aged 25-40 years in good health. Each CDR3 is given with its conserved first and last residue. The D gene is left open where the match is weak. Expanded clones get a size class; other rows say once, few or many, or leave the size out.

d_call: .
clone_size: few
j_call: TRBJ2-7
v_call: TRBV20-1
cdr3_nt: TGCAGTGCTGCACAGGGTTACGAGCAGTACTTC
cdr3_aa: CSAAQGYEQYF

d_call: .
clone_size: once
j_call: TRBJ1-1
v_call: TRBV30
cdr3_nt: TGTGCCTGGAGTGTACGAGGGAGCCTGCGGCCTGAAGCTTTCTTT
cdr3_aa: CAWSVRGSLRPEAFF

d_call: .
clone_size: .
j_call: TRBJ1-2
v_call: TRBV25-1
cdr3_nt: TGTGCCAGCAGCTATGACCCAGCTAGGGGCTACACCTTC
cdr3_aa: CASSYDPARGYTF

d_call: TRBD1
clone_size: .
j_call: TRBJ1-4
v_call: TRBV4-1
cdr3_nt: TGCGCCAGCAGCCGGACAGGGTCTAATGAAAAACTGTTTTTT
cdr3_aa: CASSRTGSNEKLFF

d_call: TRBD2
clone_size: .
j_call: TRBJ2-2
v_call: TRBV3-1/TRBV3-2
cdr3_nt: TGTGCCAGCACCTGGGGAGCGGGGGGGACAGAGCTGTTTTTT
cdr3_aa: CASTWGAGGTELFF

d_call: .
clone_size: .
j_call: TRBJ2-3
v_call: TRBV7-9
cdr3_nt: TGTGCCAGCAGCTTGAGTGGGTCTAGCACAGATACGCAGTATTTT
cdr3_aa: CASSLSGSSTDTQYF

d_call: .
clone_size: .
j_call: TRBJ2-7
v_call: TRBV5-6
cdr3_nt: TGTGCCAGCAGCCCTTGGTGGGACCGAGGGAGGTCCTACGAGCAGTACTTC
cdr3_aa: CASSPWWDRGRSYEQYF

d_call: TRBD1
clone_size: .
j_call: TRBJ2-2
v_call: TRBV29-1
cdr3_nt: TGCAGCGTTCTGGGACAGGGAAACACCGGGGAGCTGTTTTTT
cdr3_aa: CSVLGQGNTGELFF

d_call: .
clone_size: .
j_call: TRBJ2-7
v_call: TRBV25-1
cdr3_nt: TGTGCCAGCTCAGGAGCCCCTTCCTACGAGCAGTACTTC
cdr3_aa: CASSGAPSYEQYF

d_call: .
clone_size: .
j_call: TRBJ1-1
v_call: TRBV18
cdr3_nt: TGTGCCAGCTCACCAAACCAGAACACTGAAGCTTTCTTT
cdr3_aa: CASSPNQNTEAFF

d_call: TRBD1
clone_size: .
j_call: TRBJ1-6
v_call: TRBV4-2
cdr3_nt: TGTGCCAGCAGCCAAGTCGGGACAGGGCCTTCACCCCTCCACTTT
cdr3_aa: CASSQVGTGPSPLHF

d_call: .
clone_size: .
j_call: TRBJ2-3
v_call: TRBV7-9
cdr3_nt: TGTGCCAGCAGCTCCGGACTACTCCTCAGCACAGATACGCAGTATTTT
cdr3_aa: CASSSGLLLSTDTQYF

d_call: .
clone_size: .
j_call: TRBJ2-7
v_call: TRBV14
cdr3_nt: TGTGCCAGCAGCCAAGATCGTCTACGGAGAACGACCTACGAGCAGTACTTC
cdr3_aa: CASSQDRLRRTTYEQYF

d_call: .
clone_size: .
j_call: TRBJ1-2
v_call: TRBV11-2
cdr3_nt: TGTGCCAGCAGCTTAGTGCCCAGCGGGTATGGCTACACCTTC
cdr3_aa: CASSLVPSGYGYTF

d_call: .
clone_size: .
j_call: TRBJ1-1
v_call: TRBV5-1
cdr3_nt: TGCGCCAGCAGCCCGCAGACGGGGAACACTGAAGCTTTCTTT
cdr3_aa: CASSPQTGNTEAFF

d_call: TRBD1
clone_size: .
j_call: TRBJ1-4
v_call: TRBV30
cdr3_nt: TGTGCCTGGAGTGTACAGGGGCGGGAAAAACTGTTTTTT
cdr3_aa: CAWSVQGREKLFF

d_call: .
clone_size: .
j_call: TRBJ2-7
v_call: TRBV18
cdr3_nt: TGTGCCAGCTCACTAGGGCTAGGACAAAACGAGCAGTACTTC
cdr3_aa: CASSLGLGQNEQYF

d_call: .
clone_size: .
j_call: TRBJ2-6
v_call: TRBV7-6
cdr3_nt: TGTGCCAGCAGCTTAGCGCCCAGGTCCGGGGCCAACGTCCTGACTTTC
cdr3_aa: CASSLAPRSGANVLTF

d_call: .
clone_size: .
j_call: TRBJ2-1
v_call: TRBV11-2
cdr3_nt: TGTGCCAGCAGCTTAGGCACAGGGCGCTCCTACAATGAGCAGTTCTTC
cdr3_aa: CASSLGTGRSYNEQFF

d_call: TRBD1
clone_size: .
j_call: TRBJ2-1
v_call: TRBV9
cdr3_nt: TGTGCCAGCAGCACGTTTGGGGCAGGGGGCCACAATGAGCAGTTCTTC
cdr3_aa: CASSTFGAGGHNEQFF

d_call: .
clone_size: .
j_call: TRBJ1-2
v_call: TRBV15
cdr3_nt: TGTGCCACCAGCGGTGGGGGCTATGGCTACACCTTC
cdr3_aa: CATSGGGYGYTF

d_call: TRBD1
clone_size: .
j_call: TRBJ2-3
v_call: TRBV18
cdr3_nt: TGTGCCAGCTCACCAAGGACAGGGGTTGGAGGCACAGATACGCAGTATTTT
cdr3_aa: CASSPRTGVGGTDTQYF